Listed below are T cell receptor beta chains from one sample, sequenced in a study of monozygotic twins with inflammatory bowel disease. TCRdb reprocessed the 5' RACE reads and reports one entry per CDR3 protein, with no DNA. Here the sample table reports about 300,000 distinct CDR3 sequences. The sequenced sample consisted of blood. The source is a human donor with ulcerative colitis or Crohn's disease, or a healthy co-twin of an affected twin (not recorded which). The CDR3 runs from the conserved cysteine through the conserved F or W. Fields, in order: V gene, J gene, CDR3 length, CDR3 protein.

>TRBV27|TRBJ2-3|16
CASSRLQGIGTDTQYF
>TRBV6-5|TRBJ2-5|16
CASSYSGTGASKTQYF
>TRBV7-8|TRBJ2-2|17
CASSPDSGRGLGGELFF
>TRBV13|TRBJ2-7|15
CASSYPLTPTYEQYF
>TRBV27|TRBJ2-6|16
CASSSDVLSGANVLTF
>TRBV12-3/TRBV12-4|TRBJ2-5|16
CASSLEYGDTKETQYF
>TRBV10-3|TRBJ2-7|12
CAITPGSGEQYF
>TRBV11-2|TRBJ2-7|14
CASSSPGTPYEQYF
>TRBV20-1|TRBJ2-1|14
CSARTSGSYNEQFF
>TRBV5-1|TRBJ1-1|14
CASSFLNGNTEAFF
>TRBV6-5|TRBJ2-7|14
CASSFRHRDYEQYF
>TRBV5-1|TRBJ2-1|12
CASSLDINEQFF
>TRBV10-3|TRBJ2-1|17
CAISEVSGQRSYNEQFF
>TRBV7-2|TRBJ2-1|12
CASSLGWEEQFF
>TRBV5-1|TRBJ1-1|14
CASSLDLVNTEAFF
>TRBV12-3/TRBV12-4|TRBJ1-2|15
CASSPGQIYNYGYTF
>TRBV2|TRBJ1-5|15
CASSWDRGGNQPQHF
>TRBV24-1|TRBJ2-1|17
CATSDSGTGVAYNEQFF
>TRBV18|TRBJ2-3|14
CASSPASAWDTQYF
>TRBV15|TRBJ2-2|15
CATSRTGTGTGELFF
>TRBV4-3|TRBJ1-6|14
CASSQGEEPSPLHF
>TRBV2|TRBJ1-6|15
CTSRPRGTDNSPLHF
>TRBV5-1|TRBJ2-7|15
CASSLDTSGFYEQYF
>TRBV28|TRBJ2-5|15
CASSWASGRQETQYF
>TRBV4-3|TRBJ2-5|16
CASSQGSLKYQETQYF
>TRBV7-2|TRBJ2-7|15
CASSLRTGWSNEQYF
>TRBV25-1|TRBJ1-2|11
CASTGFGGYTF
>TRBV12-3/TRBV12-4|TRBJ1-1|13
CASRQGTNTEAFF
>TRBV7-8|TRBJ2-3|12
CASSFDTDTQYF
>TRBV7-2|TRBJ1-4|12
CASSQRSEKLFF
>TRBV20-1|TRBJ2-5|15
CSAPPIAGLKETQYF
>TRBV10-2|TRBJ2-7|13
CASRNRGSYEQYF
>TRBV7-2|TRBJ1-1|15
CASSLLRTWNTEAFF
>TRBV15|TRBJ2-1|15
CATSMGQGAKNEQFF
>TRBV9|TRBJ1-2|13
CASSATTDYGYTF
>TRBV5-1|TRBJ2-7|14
CASSLAQGARLWYF
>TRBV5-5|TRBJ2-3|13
CASSPDHTDTQYF
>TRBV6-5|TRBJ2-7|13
CASQGGISYEQYF
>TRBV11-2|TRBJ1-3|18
CASSPEGSLGSSGNTIYF
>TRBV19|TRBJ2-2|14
CASTGSLNTGELFF
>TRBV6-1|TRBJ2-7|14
CASRKVAGPYEQYF
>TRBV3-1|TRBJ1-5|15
CASSQDLTNNQPQHF
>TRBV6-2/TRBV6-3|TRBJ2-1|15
CASTQDSFLYNEQFF
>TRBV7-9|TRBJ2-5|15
CASSPGLLTQETQYF
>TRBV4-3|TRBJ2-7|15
CASSQVGGSSYEQYF
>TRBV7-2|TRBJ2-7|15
CASSPLHQVSHEQYF
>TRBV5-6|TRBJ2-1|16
CASSLWAGGPYNEQFF
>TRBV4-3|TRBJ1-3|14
CASSQVGLGNTIYF
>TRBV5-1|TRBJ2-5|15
CASNLGTGPWETQYF
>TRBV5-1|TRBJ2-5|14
CASSEPQGSETQYF